This passage covers 25 T cell receptor beta chains from one sample sequenced in a study of blood T cell repertoires in COVID-19. Sequencing was performed with immunoSEQ multiplex PCR; in TCRdb, only in-frame clones are kept and a portion is missing. This sample has 90,000 to 100,000 clones, with around 85% found just once. Sequenced: peripheral blood. The receptors shown here come from a human donor in a cohort sampled during active COVID-19.

The CDR3 reads CASSEWAEDRGKETQYF. The CDR3 nucleotides are TGCGCCAGCAGTGAGTGGGCCGAGGACAGGGGGAAAGAGACCCAGTACTTC. V is TRBV10-2 and J is TRBJ2-5; 10 bases fit TRBD1. Losses at the gene ends were 1 base for V and 3 bases for J; bases not matched to a gene: 8. CDR1 WSHSY and CDR2 SAAADI come from the germline V gene. The CDR3 totals 17 residues.

This chain uses TRBV5-4 with TRBJ1-4; D is possibly TRBD1 (5 bases). Trimming took 0 bases from V and 4 from J, leaving 13 bases between them. The CDR3 is made up of 16 amino acids. The germline V gene encodes CDR1 SGHNT and CDR2 YYREEE (reference sequence). The chain's CDR3 is CASSLGGDRYNEKLFF. CDR3 in DNA: TGTGCCAGCAGCTTGGGGGGGGACCGATATAATGAAAAACTGTTTTTT.

This chain connects TRBV7-9 to TRBJ1-1; 7 bases are a match to TRBD1. The CDR3 has 16 amino acids. Germline CDR1 reads SEHNR; CDR2 reads FQNEAQ (reference sequence). J was trimmed by 4 bases and V by 2 bases; bases with no gene match: 10. This chain's CDR3 is CASSLLVGQGGTEAFF. The CDR3 nucleotides are TGTGCCAGCAGCTTACTGGTCGGGCAGGGGGGCACTGAAGCTTTCTTT.

This rearrangement joins TRBV29-1 to TRBJ1-1; possible D gene TRBD1, 6 bases. Trimming removed 4 bases at V and 4 bases at J, with 16 bases between. CDR3 length: 14 amino acids. Germline V gives CDR1 SQVTM, CDR2 ANQGSEA. The CDR3 is CSVVDGGATTEAFF. The CDR3 DNA sequence: TGCAGCGTTGTGGATGGGGGCGCGACCACTGAAGCTTTCTTT. The whole variable domain, filled in from reference TRBV29-1 and TRBJ1-1, reads SAVISQKPSRDICQRGTSLTIQCQVDSQVTMMFWYRQQPGQSLTLIATANQGSEATYESGFVIDKFPISRPNLTFSTLTVSNMSPEDSSIYLCSVVDGGATTEAFFGQGTRLTVV.

This sequence joins TRBV7-2 and TRBJ1-1; 7 nucleotides agree with TRBD1. Germline assignment: CDR1 SGHTA and CDR2 FQGNSA. The J segment lost 11 bases and the V segment lost 2 bases, leaving 8 bases of the junction unmatched. The CDR3 loop spans 13 amino acids. CDR3 residues: CASSLTGVTTAFF. The CDR3 bases are TGTGCCAGCAGCTTAACAGGGGTCACTACTGCTTTCTTT.

Many counts were recorded for this clone. Other DNA sequences in the same sample also yield this CDR3. This chain uses TRBV4-3 with TRBJ2-7, with D tentatively TRBD1 (5 bases). The CDR3 runs 14 residues. CDR1 and CDR2 (germline): LGHNA, YSLEER. Trimming took 0 bases from V and 3 from J, leaving 9 bases between them. CDR3 in DNA: TGCGCCAGCAGCCAAGACAGGGTCCGCTACGAGCAGTACTTC. It codes for CASSQDRVRYEQYF.

The rearrangement links TRBV19 to TRBJ1-1; a possible D gene is TRBD1 (6 bases). Trimming stripped 7 bases from V and 5 bases from J, with 11 bases between. The CDR3 is 12 amino acids. Germline CDR1 is LNHDA and CDR2 is SQIVND (reference sequence). CDR3 nucleotides: TGTGCCAGTAATTACAGGGATACTGAAGCTTTCTTT. Translated: CASNYRDTEAFF. Variable domain in full (rest from reference TRBV19 and TRBJ1-1): DGGITQSPKYLFRKEGQNVTLSCEQNLNHDAMYWYRQDPGQGLRLIYYSQIVNDFQKGDIAEGYSVSREKKESFPLTVTSAQKNPTAFYLCASNYRDTEAFFGQGTRLTVV.

The rearrangement links TRBV3-1 (or the pseudogene TRBV3-2) to TRBJ1-5; D is possibly TRBD1 (5 bases). This CDR3 has 14 residues. Trimming took off 2 bases at V and 6 bases at J, with 11 bases between the two ends. Germline CDR1 is LGHDT and CDR2 is YNNKEL (reference sequence). The CDR3 reads CASSQRGEPQPQHF. The CDR3, as DNA: TGTGCCAGCAGCCAACGGGGGGAGCCTCAGCCCCAGCATTTT.

A few counts support this clone. This chain connects TRBV7-9 to TRBJ2-1, with 11 bases aligning to TRBD2. This CDR3 contains 17 residues. Looked up from germline, CDR1 is SEHNR and CDR2 is FQNEAQ (reference sequence). Losses at the gene ends were 5 bases for V and 7 bases for J; bases not matched to a gene: 13. In nucleotides, the CDR3 is TGTGCCAGCAGCCCAATAGCGGGGGGGCCCCGTATGAATGAGCAGTTCTTC. This sequence encodes CASSPIAGGPRMNEQFF.

This sequence joins TRBV24-1 and TRBJ2-2, with TRBD2 identical over 7 bases. Germline V CDR1 and CDR2: KGHDR, SFDVKD. The CDR3 totals 14 residues. The ends lost 3 bases at V and 6 bases at J; junction bases unmatched: 3. The CDR3 loop is CATSDPGLAGELFF. In DNA, the CDR3 is TGTGCCACCAGTGATCCTGGACTAGCCGGGGAGCTGTTTTTT.

This chain links TRBV19 with TRBJ1-2; tentative D call: TRBD1 (5 bases). This CDR3 is 13 amino acids long. Germline V gene sequence: CDR1 LNHDA, CDR2 SQIVND (reference sequence). Trimming took off 8 bases at V and 3 bases at J, with 13 bases between the two ends. CDR3: CASGQGFDYGYTF. In DNA, the CDR3 is TGTGCCAGTGGCCAGGGTTTTGACTATGGCTACACCTTC.

CDR3 residues: CASSEAGLHEQYF. CDR3 in DNA: TGTGCCAGCAGTGAGGCAGGGCTCCACGAGCAGTACTTC. The chain has TRBV6-1 and TRBJ2-7, with TRBD1 as a possible D gene (5 bases). Looked up from germline, CDR1 is MNHNS and CDR2 is SASEGT. The CDR3 is 13 amino acids. Trimming stripped 3 bases from V and 5 bases from J, with 11 bases between.

V is TRBV18 and J is TRBJ1-5; possible D gene TRBD1, 6 bases. CDR1 and CDR2 from the germline V gene are KGHSH and LQKENI. Trimming took off 2 bases at V and 6 bases at J, with 8 bases between the two ends. The CDR3 contains 13 residues. The CDR3, as DNA: TGTGCCAGCTCACCAGAGGGGGTTCAGCCCCAGCATTTT. Translating gives CASSPEGVQPQHF.

J is TRBJ2-3 and V is TRBV4-1; 10 nucleotides line up with TRBD1. Germline V gives CDR1 MGHRA, CDR2 YSYEKL. The CDR3 has 16 amino acids. The V segment lost 3 bases and the J segment 5 bases; nucleotides outside the gene matches: 8. CDR3 sequence reads: CASSHQTGGMRDTQYF. DNA for the CDR3: TGCGCCAGCAGCCACCAGACAGGGGGCATGAGAGATACGCAGTATTTT.

In regard to this clone: Its ends do not fully match the called genes, so a read error is possible. The chain links TRBV25-1 to TRBJ2-5; D gene unclear. The germline V gene encodes CDR1 MGHDK and CDR2 SYGVNS. The length of the CDR3 is 12 residues. CDR3 protein: CASSVAQQTQYF. In nucleotides, the CDR3 is TGTGCCAGCAGTGTAGCCCAACAGACCCAGTACTTC.

The J gene is TRBJ2-1, the V gene TRBV15, with 11 nucleotides matching TRBD2. V was clipped by 7 bases and J by 7 bases; unmatched bases: 3. The length of the CDR3 is 13 residues. Germline CDR1 and CDR2: LNHNV and YYDKDF (reference sequence). Here the CDR3 DNA reads TGTGCCACCAAGGCTAGCGGGAGGAATGAGCAGTTCTTC. It codes for CATKASGRNEQFF.

The chain combines TRBV9 with TRBJ2-5; TRBD1 is a possible D gene (7 bases). The CDR3 contains 15 residues. V lost 3 bases to trimming and J lost 4 bases, with 16 bases between them. CDR1 is SGDLS and CDR2 is YYNGEE in the germline V gene. The CDR3 DNA follows: TGTGCCAGCAGCGGCGGAGGGGGCTTGCGAGAGACCCAGTACTTC. It yields the protein CASSGGGGLRETQYF.

The chain has TRBV9 and TRBJ2-1, with 7 bases matching TRBD2. V trimming: 4 bases; J trimming: 4 bases; junction bases outside the gene matches: 11. CDR3 length: 16 residues. Per the germline V gene, CDR1 is SGDLS and CDR2 is YYNGEE. This chain's CDR3 is CASSSRGRSGYNEQFF. The CDR3 DNA sequence: TGTGCCAGCAGCTCCCGCGGGAGAAGCGGTTACAATGAGCAGTTCTTC.

This sequence joins TRBV3-1 (or the pseudogene TRBV3-2) and TRBJ1-2; a weak D match, TRBD1 (6 bases). Germline values: CDR1 LGHDT, CDR2 YNNKEL (reference sequence). The CDR3 extends over 14 amino acids. V gave up 1 base and J gave up 2 bases, with 8 bases separating them. CDR3: CASSQAGTNYGYTF. The CDR3 coding sequence is TGTGCCAGCAGCCAAGCGGGGACAAACTATGGCTACACCTTC.

This chain uses TRBV29-1 with TRBJ2-7; TRBD1 agrees at 7 bases. The V segment lost 6 bases and the J segment 3 bases; nucleotides outside the gene matches: 8. Germline assignment: CDR1 SQVTM and CDR2 ANQGSEA. The CDR3 has 13 amino acids. This CDR3 is CSVGTGAGYEQYF. DNA of the CDR3: TGCAGCGTGGGAACAGGGGCCGGCTACGAGCAGTACTTC.

This chain links TRBV5-8 with TRBJ2-7; 9 positions match TRBD2. CDR1 and CDR2 (germline): SGHTS, YDEGEE. CDR3 length: 15 amino acids. Losses at the gene ends were 2 bases for V and 2 bases for J; bases not matched to a gene: 5. Written as DNA, the CDR3 is TGTGCCAGCAGCTTAGACCGCGGGGGGGCCTACGAGCAGTACTTC. It specifies CASSLDRGGAYEQYF.

V is TRBV4-2 and J is TRBJ2-3; 10 nucleotides agree with TRBD2. This CDR3 spans 18 amino acids. Trimming at V came to 4 bases and at J to 2 bases, leaving 12 bases not matched to a gene. CDR1 is LGHNA, CDR2 YNFKEQ, per germline. The CDR3 sequence: CASSPLRTSGRDTDTQYF. For the CDR3, the DNA is TGTGCCAGCAGCCCCCTGCGGACTAGCGGTCGAGACACAGATACGCAGTATTTT.

J is TRBJ2-3 and V is TRBV27, with 10 bases aligning to TRBD1. Germline CDR1 and CDR2: MNHEY and SMNVEV (reference sequence). V lost 2 bases and J lost 4; bases outside the gene matches: 6. The CDR3 sequence is 16 residues long. CDR3 sequence reads: CASSLIMGTGADTQYF. For the CDR3, the DNA is TGTGCCAGCAGTTTAATTATGGGGACAGGGGCAGATACGCAGTATTTT.

This clone appeared a few times. The chain is built from TRBV6-5 and TRBJ2-7; D gene ambiguous. The V end was cut by 6 bases, the J end by 0 bases, with 12 bases between. The CDR3 has 14 amino acids. Germline CDR1 and CDR2: MNHEY and SVGAGI. The CDR3 spells CASRAQRSSYEQYF. The CDR3 DNA is TGTGCCAGCAGAGCTCAAAGATCCTCCTACGAGCAGTACTTC.

The chain employs TRBV7-2 and TRBJ1-5, with D possibly matching TRBD1 (6 bases). V lost 3 bases and J 0 bases, leaving 12 bases between the germline ends. Germline V gene data show CDR1 as SGHTA and CDR2 as FQGNSA. The CDR3 is 16 amino acids. The CDR3 DNA sequence: TGTGCCAGCAGCTTGACCGGGACAACTAGCAATCAGCCCCAGCATTTT. Translating it yields CASSLTGTTSNQPQHF.